This TCR beta chain was recovered during a study of cytomegalovirus exposure and HLA in healthy donors. Germline-derived CDR1 and CDR2 are MNHEY and SMNVEV (reference sequence). The ends were cut back, 2 bases at V and 6 bases at J, with 10 bases in the middle. CDR3 length: 14 amino acids. This PCR relied on a set of 60 Vbeta primers and 13 Jbeta primers. Assay used: immunoSEQ multiplex PCR; TCRdb lists only in-frame clones, some missing. The sample has fewer than 200,000 clones, roughly four fifths seen once. The rearrangement joins TRBV27 to TRBJ2-2; D is possibly TRBD2 (5 bases). The receptor was derived from a middle-aged man in good health and CMV-seropositive. The specimen was PBMCs. The CDR3 spells CASSLTAAAGELFF. As DNA, the CDR3 is TGTGCCAGCAGTTTAACGGCAGCGGCCGGGGAGCTGTTTTTT.